This entry lists 25 T cell receptor beta chains sequenced from one sample in a study of beta chain features in type 1 diabetes. Expressed TCRB transcripts were sequenced, since all the RNA that had been isolated was reverse transcribed. The data were produced by immunoSEQ multiplex PCR, yet TCRdb's version contains in-frame clones alone and is incomplete. Of 300,000 to 400,000 clones listed, 8% to 13% are singletons. The sample taken for sequencing was naive CD4+ T cells from blood. These receptors all come from a woman aged 25 to 39 in good health.

The chain recombines TRBV18 with TRBJ1-4, with D possibly TRBD1 on 5 matching bases. The CDR3 is made up of 15 amino acids. Trimming cost V 0 bases and J 5 bases, with 10 bases left between them. Per germline, CDR1 KGHSH and CDR2 LQKENI. CDR3 sequence reads: CASSPPGLQNEKLFF. Written as DNA, the CDR3 is TGTGCCAGCTCACCACCGGGGCTCCAGAATGAAAAACTGTTTTTT. Looking up the rest from reference TRBV18 and TRBJ1-4 gives the full variable domain: NAGVMQNPRHLVRRRGQEARLRCSPMKGHSHVYWYRQLPEEGLKFMVYLQKENIIDESGMPKERFSAEFPKEGPSILRIQQVVRGDSAAYFCASSPPGLQNEKLFFGSGTQLSVL.

The V and J genes are TRBV9 and TRBJ1-5; D is unclear. Germline values: CDR1 SGDLS, CDR2 YYNGEE. This CDR3 contains 16 residues. V dropped 4 bases and J dropped 3 bases, with 17 bases sitting between them. CDR3 in amino acids: CASSFEDGAYNQPQHF. The DNA of the CDR3 is TGTGCCAGCAGCTTCGAAGACGGAGCATACAATCAGCCCCAGCATTTT.

This clone was observed a handful of times. This chain uses TRBV28 with TRBJ2-7; TRBD2 matches at 8 bases. The germline CDR1 and CDR2 sequences are MDHEN and SYDVKM. The V segment lost 7 bases and the J segment 0 bases; nucleotides outside the gene matches: 5. This CDR3 has 14 amino acids. The CDR3 loop is CASKLAADSYEQYF. The DNA of the CDR3 is TGTGCCAGCAAACTAGCGGCTGACTCCTACGAGCAGTACTTC.

The CDR3 here is CASSRTGLAGGNYEQYF. The CDR3 nucleotides read TGTGCCAGCAGTCGTACGGGACTAGCCGGGGGAAACTACGAGCAGTACTTC. The genes are TRBV27 and TRBJ2-7, with TRBD2 matching over 9 bases. The germline V gene has CDR1 MNHEY and CDR2 SMNVEV (reference sequence). The CDR3 is 17 residues long. V shed 5 bases, J shed 3 bases, and the junction held 14 bases outside the gene matches.

The chain links TRBV18 to TRBJ2-7; 8 nucleotides agree with TRBD1. Germline V gene data show CDR1 as KGHSH and CDR2 as LQKENI. This CDR3 is 14 amino acids long. Unmatched junction bases numbered 4, after V lost 4 bases and J lost 2 bases. Here the CDR3 reads CASSRGQDPYEQYF. The CDR3 DNA reads as TGTGCCAGCTCACGGGGACAGGACCCCTACGAGCAGTACTTC.

V gene TRBV4-3 combines with J gene TRBJ2-2; TRBD2 matches 10 bases. This CDR3 is built from 16 residues. Germline lookup yields CDR1 LGHNA and CDR2 YSLEER. The V and J ends lost 1 base and 8 bases, in that order; junction bases with no gene match: 7. This CDR3 reads CASSQATSLAGGELFF. Here the CDR3 DNA reads TGCGCCAGCAGCCAAGCCACATCACTAGCGGGGGGGGAGCTGTTTTTT.

Worth noting for this clone: Within the sample, other DNA sequences also encode this same CDR3. The chain carries TRBV2 and TRBJ2-7; D perhaps matches TRBD1 (5 bases). The CDR3 loop spans 14 amino acids. Germline V CDR1 and CDR2: SNHLY, FYNNEI. V lost 2 bases and J lost 0, with 8 bases in between. CDR3 region: CASSEQGSSYEQYF. The DNA for the CDR3 is TGTGCCAGCAGTGAACAGGGAAGCTCCTACGAGCAGTACTTC. Full variable domain (missing parts from reference TRBV2 and TRBJ2-7): EPEVTQTPSHQVTQMGQEVILRCVPISNHLYFYWYRQILGQKVEFLVSFYNNEISEKSEIFDDQFSVERPDGSNFTLKIRSTKLEDSAMYFCASSEQGSSYEQYFGPGTRLTVT.

The chain combines TRBV5-6 with TRBJ1-5; 10 bases match TRBD1. The ends lost 4 bases at V and 5 bases at J; junction bases unmatched: 6. The germline gives CDR1 SGHDT, CDR2 YYEEEE. The CDR3 totals 15 residues. CDR3 coding DNA: TGTGCCAGCAGCCGGGACAGGGGTATCGATCAGCCCCAGCATTTT. It specifies CASSRDRGIDQPQHF.

This clone was observed a handful of times. V and J are TRBV11-2 and TRBJ1-5, with unresolved D. The CDR3 spans 13 residues. Trimming stripped 0 bases from V and 4 bases from J, with 4 bases between. Germline V gene sequence: CDR1 SGHAT, CDR2 FQNNGV. This CDR3 reads CASSLDENQPQHF. CDR3 in DNA: TGTGCCAGCAGCTTAGACGAGAATCAGCCCCAGCATTTT.

This clone appeared a few times. The rearrangement uses TRBV4-2 and TRBJ2-7; D may be TRBD1 (6 bases). Germline assignment: CDR1 LGHNA and CDR2 YNFKEQ. The CDR3 sequence is 15 residues long. V lost 4 bases, J lost 0 bases, and 13 bases lay in between. CDR3 region: CASSPTDRPSYEQYF. DNA of the CDR3: TGTGCCAGCAGCCCCACAGACAGGCCCTCCTACGAGCAGTACTTC.

Comment on this clone: This CDR3 is also generated by other DNA sequences in the sample. The V and J genes are TRBV5-1 and TRBJ2-5; a weak D match, TRBD2 (6 bases). Trimming stripped 0 bases from V and 0 bases from J, with 6 bases between. Germline CDR1 SGHRS, CDR2 YFSETQ. This CDR3 region has 14 residues. The CDR3 protein is CASSLGGNQETQYF. CDR3 DNA: TGCGCCAGCAGCTTGGGCGGGAACCAAGAGACCCAGTACTTC.

This clone has just a few counts. The chain has TRBV15 and TRBJ2-5, with 15 bases aligning to TRBD2. CDR3 length: 15 residues. CDR1 is LNHNV, CDR2 YYDKDF, per germline (reference sequence). With V trimmed by 5 bases and J by 14 bases, 12 bases remained unmatched. The CDR3 DNA sequence: TGTGCCACCAGCCCCGGTGGACTAGCGGGAGGGCCAAATTACTTC. It encodes CATSPGGLAGGPNYF.

This clone was found a few times. V is TRBV11-2 and J is TRBJ2-7; D is perhaps TRBD2 (5 bases). CDR3 length: 14 residues. The germline gives CDR1 SGHAT, CDR2 FQNNGV. Trimming took off 2 bases at V and 2 bases at J, with 10 bases between the two ends. The CDR3 DNA reads as TGTGCCAGCAGCTTACGGACTTCAGCCTACGAGCAGTACTTC. This codes for CASSLRTSAYEQYF. The entire variable domain, with the rest obtained from reference TRBV11-2 and TRBJ2-7, is as follows: EAGVAQSPRYKIIEKRQSVAFWCNPISGHATLYWYQQILGQGPKLLIQFQNNGVVDDSQLPKDRFSAERLKGVDSTLKIQPAKLEDSAVYLCASSLRTSAYEQYFGPGTRLTVT.

V gene TRBV28 combines with J gene TRBJ2-7; 8 bases map to TRBD1. Germline loops: CDR1 MDHEN, CDR2 SYDVKM. With V trimmed by 4 bases and J by 1 base, 9 bases remained unmatched. This CDR3 comprises 16 residues. The CDR3 DNA follows: TGTGCCAGCAGTTCCATCCAGGACAGGGTGTCCTACGAGCAGTACTTC. Protein: CASSSIQDRVSYEQYF.

On this clone: An end of the junction differs from the germline gene, which may be a read error. The chain has TRBV14 and TRBJ2-1; 7 nucleotides agree with TRBD2. Germline CDR1 SGHDN, CDR2 FVKESK. The CDR3 is made up of 13 amino acids. CDR3 in amino acids: CASSQAGGSELFF. CDR3 in DNA: TGTGCCAGCAGCCAAGCCGGCGGGAGCGAGCTGTTCTTC.

This clone was counted a few times. The chain has TRBV11-2 and TRBJ2-3, with TRBD1 matching 11 bases. The CDR3 has 15 amino acids. V gave up 4 bases and J gave up 4 bases; unmatched junction bases: 4. CDR1 and CDR2 (germline): SGHAT, FQNNGV. In DNA form, the CDR3 reads TGTGCCAGCAGCTCGAGGACAGGGGGCGCAGATACGCAGTATTTT. This encodes CASSSRTGGADTQYF.

Turning to this clone: The junction departs from the called germline gene at one end, perhaps through a read error. The chain combines TRBV4-2 with TRBJ1-1, with 7 bases lining up with TRBD1. There are 16 residues in the CDR3. Germline assignment: CDR1 LGHNA and CDR2 YNFKEQ. The DNA for the CDR3 is TGTGCCAGCAGCCAAGAAGGCAGGGGGACCCACTTGAAGCAACGTTTT. Its protein product is CASSQEGRGTHLKQRF.

This clone was seen more than once but under ten times. The chain joins TRBV4-2 to TRBJ2-1; the match to TRBD2 covers 11 bases. The CDR3 runs to 16 residues. In germline, CDR1 is LGHNA, CDR2 YNFKEQ. J gave up 9 bases and V 0 bases, and 7 bases lay outside the gene matches. CDR3 DNA sequence: TGTGCCAGCAGCCAAGATGAAACTAGCGGGAGACCTGAGCAGTTCTTC. Residues: CASSQDETSGRPEQFF.

A few counts support this clone. The chain joins TRBV18 to TRBJ1-1, with D possibly matching TRBD1 (5 bases). The CDR3 extends over 15 amino acids. V dropped 3 bases and J dropped 1 base, with 12 bases sitting between them. Germline lookup yields CDR1 KGHSH and CDR2 LQKENI. CDR3 sequence reads: CASSPLETENTEAFF. Written as DNA, the CDR3 is TGTGCCAGCTCACCGCTAGAGACAGAGAACACTGAAGCTTTCTTT.

The chain has TRBV25-1 and TRBJ2-5, with D perhaps matching TRBD2 (5 bases). Per germline, CDR1 MGHDK and CDR2 SYGVNS. The V and J ends lost 2 bases and 7 bases respectively, with 17 bases between them. The CDR3 has 15 residues. As DNA, the CDR3 is TGTGCCAGCAGTGAACAGGACCGGCCCGGAGGGACCCAGTACTTC. Translated, it gives CASSEQDRPGGTQYF.

V usage is TRBV7-8 and J usage is TRBJ1-4, with 10 bases lining up with TRBD1. Germline values: CDR1 SGHVS, CDR2 FQNEAQ. This CDR3 comprises 16 residues. The V and J ends lost 5 bases and 4 bases, in that order; junction bases with no gene match: 7. The CDR3 sequence: CASSVTGGEGNEKLFF. In DNA form, the CDR3 reads TGTGCCAGCAGCGTGACAGGGGGCGAGGGTAATGAAAAACTGTTTTTT.

This clone was observed a few times. The chain is built from TRBV15 and TRBJ2-3, with TRBD2 matching 9 bases. Germline trimming cut 2 bases from V and 2 bases from J; bases unmatched to any gene: 8. In germline, CDR1 is LNHNV, CDR2 YYDKDF (reference sequence). The CDR3 is 17 residues long. CDR3 residues: CATSRSRASGTTDTQYF. The CDR3 region has the DNA TGTGCCACCAGCAGAAGTAGGGCTAGCGGGACCACAGATACGCAGTATTTT.

The chain carries TRBV11-2 and TRBJ2-7; 12 bases line up with TRBD1. CDR3 length equals 17 residues. With V trimmed by 5 bases and J by 0 bases, 8 bases remained unmatched. Germline V lookup: CDR1 SGHAT, CDR2 FQNNGV. Here the CDR3 reads CASSPRPGQGASYEQYF. Written as DNA, the CDR3 is TGTGCCAGCAGCCCACGACCGGGACAGGGGGCCTCCTACGAGCAGTACTTC.

This chain joins TRBV5-1 and TRBJ2-1; D may be TRBD1 (6 bases). V dropped 4 bases and J dropped 4 bases, with 12 bases sitting between them. The V gene's germline CDR1 is SGHRS and CDR2 YFSETQ. CDR3 length: 14 amino acids. DNA of the CDR3: TGCGCCAGCAGCAGGGCAGGGGATTACAATGAGCAGTTCTTC. As protein: CASSRAGDYNEQFF.

This chain uses TRBV9 with TRBJ2-5; TRBD2 aligns across 10 bases. The CDR3 consists of 18 residues. Germline CDR1 SGDLS, CDR2 YYNGEE. The V gene end was trimmed by 0 bases and the J gene end by 3 bases; junction bases not matched to a gene: 11. The CDR3 reads CASSVGASGTSVKETQYF. The CDR3 DNA is TGTGCCAGCAGCGTAGGGGCTTCCGGGACTAGCGTCAAAGAGACCCAGTACTTC.